The table lists the clone carrying this TCR beta chain with many counts. Its antigen is unidentified. This sample was included in a study of T cells in Graves' hyperthyroidism and ophthalmopathy. The study's findings and limits: The blood repertoire included most of the expanded thyroid clonotypes above 0.001. For ophthalmopathy, model prediction preceded onset by a median approximately 6 months. Separating ophthalmopathy from stable hyperthyroidism was achieved by a 13 V-J model.

The CDR3 has 14 residues. Trimming left V 0 bases short and J 7 bases short, with 13 bases between. From germline, CDR1 is DFQATT and CDR2 SNEGSKA (reference sequence). PBMCs were collected from an approximately 9.4 ml volume of fresh peripheral blood. Amplification targeted TCR beta CDR3 regions from RNA transcripts. Primed by the HTBI set, a first-round RT-PCR was run on the TCR CDR3. In TCRdb, the multiplex PCR reads were re-called with MiXCR into one record per CDR3 protein. Among a few hundred thousand distinct CDR3 sequences, roughly 18% were seen once, and the ten largest hold 15% to 20%. The clonotype comes from a woman under 30 with Graves' ophthalmopathy. The chain joins TRBV20-1 to TRBJ2-4; D not certain. Material for sequencing was blood. The CDR3 DNA reads TGCAGTGCTAGAGATGGAAACCTGGGGAACATTCAGTACTTC. It encodes CSARDGNLGNIQYF.